In its sample, the clone carrying this TCR beta chain was seen many times. Its antigen is currently unknown. The data were obtained in a study of regulatory T cells in long-lasting Graves disease. Study information: Patients newly diagnosed with Graves' had been on antithyroid drugs for under 3 months.

The germline CDR1 and CDR2 sequences are MNHNS and SASEGT. The CDR3 is 15 amino acids. V lost 2 bases and J 6 bases, leaving 13 bases between the germline ends. Time point reported: newly diagnosed GD, antithyroid drugs for less than 3 months. PBMC RNA was the source of the TCR library. Combining iRepertoire HTBI primers with Arm-PCR of CDR3 regions, the authors built TCR beta libraries. TCRdb ran MiXCR on the multiplex PCR reads and lists one entry per CDR3 protein. The data show under 500,000 distinct CDR3 sequences, with roughly 15% seen just once and about 10% held by the top ten. Whole-study results and caveats: For persistent Graves' patients, TCR diversity was lower than for newly diagnosed ones.

The data also belong to a second study, concerning T cells in Graves' hyperthyroidism and ophthalmopathy.

The chain uses TRBV6-1 and TRBJ2-2; D ambiguous. The clonotype was recovered from a woman aged 25 to 39 with Graves disease. The sequences come from peripheral blood mononuclear cells (PBMCs), collected at new diagnosis, from a patient treated with antithyroid drugs. CDR3 region: CASSEKAVVAGELFF. The DNA for the CDR3 is TGTGCCAGCAGTGAAAAGGCGGTAGTGGCCGGGGAGCTGTTTTTT.